This is a list of T cell receptor beta chains from one sample in a study of CD8 T cells in Susac syndrome. TCRdb processed the immunoSEQ multiplex PCR reads anew with MiXCR; each CDR3 protein has one entry. Among approximately 140,000 distinct CDR3 sequences listed, 85% to 95% were seen once. The sequenced material came from CD4+ T cells from PBMCs. The receptors come from a human donor with multiple sclerosis. The CDR3 runs from the conserved cysteine through the conserved F or W.

v_call: TRBV6-1
cdr3_aa: CASSALRGVSWTDTQYF

v_call: TRBV2
cdr3_aa: CASVLGLASF

v_call: TRBV19
cdr3_aa: CASSISGPRRTQYF

v_call: TRBV4-3
cdr3_aa: CASSETNTGELFF

v_call: TRBV28
cdr3_aa: CASSLAGAHYEQYF

v_call: TRBV6-2/TRBV6-3
cdr3_aa: CASSYSSDPGDFNTGELFF

v_call: TRBV7-9
cdr3_aa: CASSLALGNTEAFF

v_call: TRBV7-2
cdr3_aa: CASSLGQAEYSPLHF

v_call: TRBV30
cdr3_aa: CACSQDDTDTQYF

v_call: TRBV7-9
cdr3_aa: CASSPLLALGANVLTF

v_call: TRBV7-3
cdr3_aa: CASSPSGGADGGQETQYF

v_call: TRBV29-1
cdr3_aa: CSGGQGQETQYF

v_call: TRBV5-1
cdr3_aa: CASSLPSSDTPLHF

v_call: TRBV27
cdr3_aa: CASSLRQNTEAFF

v_call: TRBV12-3/TRBV12-4
cdr3_aa: CASSPNTGIEETQYF

v_call: TRBV6-2/TRBV6-3
cdr3_aa: CASRPLSGVSTDTQYF

v_call: TRBV3-1
cdr3_aa: CASSQGGPDRVNYGYTF

v_call: TRBV27
cdr3_aa: CASSLSSRGRADTQYF